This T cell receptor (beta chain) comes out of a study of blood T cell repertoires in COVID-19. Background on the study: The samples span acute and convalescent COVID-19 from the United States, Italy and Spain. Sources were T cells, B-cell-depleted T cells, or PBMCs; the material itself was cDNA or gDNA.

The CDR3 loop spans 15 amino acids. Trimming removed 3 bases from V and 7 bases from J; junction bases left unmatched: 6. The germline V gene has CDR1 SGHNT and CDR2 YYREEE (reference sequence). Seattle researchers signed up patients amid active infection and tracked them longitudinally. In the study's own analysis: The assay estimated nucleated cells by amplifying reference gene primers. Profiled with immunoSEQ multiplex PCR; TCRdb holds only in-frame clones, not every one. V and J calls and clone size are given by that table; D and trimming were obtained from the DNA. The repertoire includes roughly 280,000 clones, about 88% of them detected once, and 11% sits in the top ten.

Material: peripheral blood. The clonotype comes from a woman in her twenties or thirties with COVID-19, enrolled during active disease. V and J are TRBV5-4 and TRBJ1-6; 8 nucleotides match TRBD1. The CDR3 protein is CASSSSRGRNSPLHF. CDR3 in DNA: TGTGCCAGCAGCTCCTCCAGGGGGCGGAATTCACCCCTCCACTTT.